The present T cell receptor (beta chain) was sequenced within a study of identifying expanded T cells in peripheral blood. The CDR3 has 15 residues. Germline V CDR1 and CDR2: MNHNY, SVGAGI (reference sequence). Losses at the gene ends were 7 bases for V and 2 bases for J; bases not matched to a gene: 11. Profiled with immunoSEQ multiplex PCR; TCRdb holds only in-frame clones, not every one. The sample consists of around 80,000 clones, roughly 90% of them appearing once. Healthy donors had no documented immune events, such as infections, while sampled. Sequencing was performed on blood. The rearrangement uses TRBV6-6 and TRBJ2-7; 7 bases align to TRBD1. This TCR was sampled from a person aged 18 to 70 in good health. The CDR3 protein is CASKPNRQGTYEQYF. The CDR3, as DNA: TGTGCCAGCAAGCCCAATCGACAGGGAACCTACGAGCAGTACTTC.